This T cell receptor (beta chain) was captured by sequencing in a study of blood T cell repertoires in COVID-19. The CDR3 is made up of 13 amino acids. Trimming pared 7 bases from V and 7 bases from J, leaving 16 bases between. Data came from immunoSEQ multiplex PCR; TCRdb stores just in-frame clones and leaves some out. The data show about 45,000 clones, with nearly 80% seen just once and around 20% held by the top ten. Sequencing input: peripheral blood. The source is a man between 65 and 85 years old with acute or convalescent COVID-19. The chain carries TRBV12-3 or TRBV12-4 and TRBJ1-2, with D possibly being TRBD1 (6 bases). The CDR3 loop reads CASTLDSVFGYTF. The CDR3 nucleotides read TGTGCCAGCACCTTGGACAGCGTTTTTGGCTACACCTTC.